This paragraph covers one T cell receptor beta chain sequence. Its target is unknown. The assay was immunoSEQ multiplex PCR, and TCRdb's table has in-frame clones only and misses some. Here the sample spans a few hundred thousand clones, around 97% being singletons. CDR1 and CDR2 (germline): SNHLY, FYNNEI. V was clipped by 5 bases and J by 1 base, with 8 bases between them. The CDR3 sequence is 14 residues long. The data derive from a study of shared clonotypes between healthy human individuals. All donors were healthy HIV-negative adults lacking recent acute infections or vaccinations. CD45RA+ naive and CD45RA-negative memory subsets were separated from CD4+ cells. Study results and limitations: The naive CD4 repertoires of a few donors were compared, and approximately 4.5% of clonotypes were shared. Genetic and exposure-history diversity was limited by the small donor number.

The sequencing input was naive CD4+ T cells sorted from blood. Noted subset: CD45RA+ positively selected. This chain uses TRBV2 with TRBJ1-4; D uncertain. The sequence was obtained from a woman in her thirties in good health. CDR3 in DNA: TGTGCCAGCAGTTCACAGTTAACTAATGAAAAACTGTTTTTT. Translated, it gives CASSSQLTNEKLFF.